Included here is one T cell receptor beta chain sequence, with context. The sample belongs to a study of blood T cell repertoires in COVID-19. Whole-study context: Sites across the United States, Italy and Spain contributed samples from acute and convalescent COVID-19. PBMCs, B-cell-depleted T cells, or T cells provided the cDNA or gDNA that made up the material.

The CDR3 runs to 15 residues. CDR1 is DFQATT and CDR2 is SNEGSKA in the germline V gene (reference sequence). Trimming cost V 4 bases and J 1 base; bases outside gene matches: 6. Source study methods: Estimation of nucleated cell counts was performed using reference gene primer amplification. The assay was immunoSEQ multiplex PCR, and TCRdb's table has in-frame clones only and misses some. For V, J and clone size, that table is used; D and trimming come from the DNA. The data contain 110,000 to 150,000 clones, over 70% of them singletons. The source is a woman aged 50 to 60 with acute or convalescent COVID-19. V is TRBV20-1 and J is TRBJ2-2; TRBD1 matches at 7 bases. Sequences were obtained from peripheral blood. The CDR3 protein is CSANDRVGNTGELFF. DNA of the CDR3: TGCAGTGCTAATGACAGGGTAGGGAACACCGGGGAGCTGTTTTTT.